Each of the 29 T cell receptor beta chains below was sequenced from the same sample in a study of regulatory T cells in long-lasting Graves disease. In building TCR beta libraries, iRepertoire HTBI primers were used together with Arm-PCR of CDR3 regions. TCRdb reprocessed the multiplex PCR reads via MiXCR and lists one record per CDR3 protein. The sample holds 250,000 or so distinct CDR3 sequences, around 20% seen once. The time point: newly diagnosed GD, antithyroid drugs for less than 3 months. RNA extracted from PBMCs served as the sequencing template. Sequences were derived from peripheral blood mononuclear cells (PBMCs), sampled at new diagnosis, from a patient treated with antithyroid drugs. The receptors originated from a female donor with Graves disease.

In DNA form, the CDR3 reads TGTGCCAGCAGCTTTCGACTCGTTTATGAGCAGTTCTTC. The encoded protein is CASSFRLVYEQFF. The V call is TRBV11-2, the J call TRBJ2-1; D ambiguous. V shed 3 bases and J shed 8 bases, with 11 bases lying between them. The length of the CDR3 is 13 residues. In germline, CDR1 is SGHAT, CDR2 FQNNGV.

This clonotype was observed at least ten times. The CDR3 DNA reads TGCAGTGCTAGAGACCCGTCCTACGAGCAGTACTTC. Protein product: CSARDPSYEQYF. The rearrangement uses TRBV20-1 and TRBJ2-7; D remains ambiguous. V was shortened by 0 bases and J by 1 base, with 4 bases between the two germline ends. This CDR3 is built from 12 residues. Germline CDR1 is DFQATT and CDR2 is SNEGSKA (reference sequence).

This clonotype was seen ten or more times. This chain links TRBV11-3 with TRBJ2-7, with 8 bases lining up with TRBD2. Germline values: CDR1 SGHNT, CDR2 YENEEA. After removal of 0 bases from V and 2 bases from J, the junction contained 9 bases not matched to a gene. CDR3 length: 17 amino acids. CDR3 amino acids: CASSLDPGLARPYEQYF. CDR3 coding DNA: TGTGCCAGCAGCTTAGACCCAGGACTAGCTCGGCCCTACGAGCAGTACTTC.

This clonotype was counted at least ten times. This chain links TRBV2 with TRBJ2-7, with 7 nucleotides matching TRBD1. CDR3 length: 13 residues. Trimming removed 4 bases from V and 7 bases from J; junction bases left unmatched: 7. From germline, CDR1 is SNHLY and CDR2 FYNNEI. CDR3 protein: CASSGQGSKEQYF. CDR3 bases: TGTGCCAGCAGTGGACAGGGTTCCAAGGAGCAGTACTTC.

This clonotype was counted many times. The chain recombines TRBV7-7 with TRBJ2-2, with 15 nucleotides matching TRBD2. V trimming: 5 bases; J trimming: 4 bases; junction bases outside the gene matches: 11. Germline V CDR1 and CDR2: SSHAT, FNYEAQ (reference sequence). CDR3 size: 19 residues. This CDR3 reads CASSRLPGLAGGGTGELFF. As DNA, the CDR3 is TGTGCCAGCAGCCGCCTTCCGGGACTAGCGGGGGGAGGCACCGGGGAGCTGTTTTTT.

There are a few counts of this clonotype. The V call is TRBV20-1, the J call TRBJ2-3; 11 nucleotides match TRBD2. There are 15 residues in the CDR3. Germline V lookup: CDR1 DFQATT, CDR2 SNEGSKA (reference sequence). The V gene end was trimmed by 5 bases and the J gene end by 4 bases; junction bases not matched to a gene: 8. The DNA for the CDR3 is TGCAGTGCTGCCCGTAGCGGGGGGGGAGCAGATACGCAGTATTTT. This codes for CSAARSGGGADTQYF.

The chain has TRBV19 and TRBJ2-5; D is uncertain. V lost 2 bases to trimming and J lost 2 bases, with 9 bases between them. Germline CDR1 reads LNHDA; CDR2 reads SQIVND (reference sequence). This CDR3 contains 14 residues. The CDR3 DNA reads as TGTGCCAGTAGTATATCGTCAGATCAAGAGACCCAGTACTTC. Its protein is CASSISSDQETQYF.

In this sample, this clonotype turned up a few times. The rearrangement uses TRBV12-5 and TRBJ2-3; possible D gene TRBD2, 6 bases. Germline V gene sequence: CDR1 LGHNT, CDR2 FRNRAP. The CDR3 is made up of 16 amino acids. The V end was cut by 5 bases, the J end by 2 bases, with 17 bases between. CDR3 amino acids: CASGGDLASSTDTQYF. The DNA for the CDR3 is TGTGCTAGTGGTGGGGACTTAGCGTCTTCCACAGATACGCAGTATTTT.

The V gene is TRBV9, the J gene TRBJ2-1; 13 bases are a match to TRBD2. CDR3 size: 16 residues. Per the germline V gene, CDR1 is SGDLS and CDR2 is YYNGEE. V was clipped by 4 bases and J by 7 bases; unmatched bases: 8. The CDR3 DNA sequence: TGTGCCAGCAGCACAAGCCGGACTAGCGGGAGTAATGAGCAGTTCTTC. It codes for CASSTSRTSGSNEQFF. Filled out from reference TRBV9 and TRBJ2-1, the complete variable domain reads DSGVTQTPKHLITATGQRVTLRCSPRSGDLSVYWYQQSLDQGLQFLIQYYNGEERAKGNILERFSAQQFPDLHSELNLSSLELGDSALYFCASSTSRTSGSNEQFFGPGTRLTVL.

At least ten counts were recorded for this clonotype. This chain uses TRBV2 with TRBJ1-2, with D perhaps matching TRBD1 (6 bases). V was trimmed by 4 bases and J by 6 bases, leaving 12 bases between them. The germline V gene encodes CDR1 SNHLY and CDR2 FYNNEI. CDR3 length equals 13 residues. CDR3 coding DNA: TGTGCCAGCAGTGTTCGGGGGGCGCATGGCTACACCTTC. This sequence encodes CASSVRGAHGYTF.

Of note for this clonotype: At one of its ends the junction is not consistent with the germline gene, which may arise from a read error. V and J are TRBV11-3 and TRBJ2-2, with unresolved D. CDR3 size: 12 residues. Germline V lookup: CDR1 SGHNT, CDR2 YENEEA. CDR3 region: CASSWNAGELFF. CDR3 coding DNA: TGTGCCAGCAGCTGGAACGCCGGGGAGCTGTTTTTT.

In its sample, this clonotype was seen many times. V and J are TRBV20-1 and TRBJ2-7; 8 bases align to TRBD1. Germline-derived CDR1 and CDR2 are DFQATT and SNEGSKA (reference sequence). This CDR3 comprises 13 residues. Trimming cost V 0 bases and J 12 bases; bases outside gene matches: 10. The CDR3 sequence is CSARETGASKGYF. In DNA form, the CDR3 reads TGCAGTGCTAGAGAGACAGGGGCCTCAAAGGGGTACTTC.

J is TRBJ2-7 and V is TRBV7-8; D remains ambiguous. Germline CDR1 reads SGHVS; CDR2 reads FQNEAQ. Deletions cut 4 bases from V and 6 bases from J, with 10 bases between. This CDR3 spans 12 amino acids. The CDR3 sequence: CASSSRSGEQYF. In nucleotides, the CDR3 is TGTGCCAGCAGCTCCCGGTCCGGCGAGCAGTACTTC. The entire variable domain, with the rest obtained from reference TRBV7-8 and TRBJ2-7, is as follows: GAGVSQSPRYKVAKRGQDVALRCDPISGHVSLFWYQQALGQGPEFLTYFQNEAQLDKSGLPSDRFFAERPEGSVSTLKIQRTQQEDSAVYLCASSSRSGEQYFGPGTRLTVT.

This clonotype came up a few times. The CDR3 does not end in the conserved phenylalanine or tryptophan, so this is likely a read error. The V and J genes are TRBV20-1 and TRBJ1-1, with a weak D call TRBD1 (5 bases). This CDR3 has 11 amino acids. Trimming removed 6 bases from V and 3 bases from J, with 8 bases in between. CDR1 DFQATT and CDR2 SNEGSKA come from the germline V gene (reference sequence). In nucleotides, the CDR3 is TGCAGTGCCCGGGGGGACACTGAAGCTTTCTCT. Protein: CSARGDTEAFS.

Details on this clonotype: A far larger clone is a single base away, which makes a read error likely. The chain joins TRBV15 to TRBJ2-7; 7 bases line up with TRBD1. With V trimmed by 10 bases and J by 6 bases, 15 bases remained unmatched. CDR1 is LNHNV, CDR2 YYDKDF, per germline (reference sequence). The CDR3 runs 14 residues. DNA of the CDR3: TGTGCCAGCAGGTCCGGGACAGCAGACCGCGAGCAGTACTTC. Translated, it gives CASRSGTADREQYF.

V is TRBV11-3 and J is TRBJ1-1; a possible D gene is TRBD1 (5 bases). This CDR3 comprises 14 residues. Germline CDR1 and CDR2: SGHNT and YENEEA. Trimming took 4 bases from V and 4 from J, leaving 13 bases between them. The CDR3 DNA follows: TGTGCCAGCAGCTCGGGGGATTATTTCACTGAAGCTTTCTTT. Protein sequence: CASSSGDYFTEAFF.

This clonotype came up many times. The chain couples TRBV20-1 to TRBJ1-3, with D unclear. V lost 5 bases, J lost 0 bases, and 14 bases lay in between. This CDR3 spans 15 amino acids. Germline CDR1 DFQATT, CDR2 SNEGSKA (reference sequence). The DNA of the CDR3 is TGCAGTGCTCGGACTGATTTAGGCTCTGGAAACACCATATATTTT. Its protein product is CSARTDLGSGNTIYF.

The rearrangement joins TRBV9 to TRBJ2-7; the D is unclear. Trimming took 0 bases from V and 2 from J, leaving 15 bases between them. The CDR3 sequence is 16 residues long. Germline CDR1 and CDR2: SGDLS and YYNGEE. CDR3 bases: TGTGCCAGCAGCGTAGGTCAGCTCACCGGTCCCTACGAGCAGTACTTC. Translated: CASSVGQLTGPYEQYF.

At least ten counts were recorded for this clonotype. The chain combines TRBV7-8 with TRBJ2-2, with a weak D call TRBD2 (7 bases). CDR1 is SGHVS and CDR2 is FQNEAQ in the germline V gene. V was clipped by 4 bases and J by 3 bases, with 15 bases between them. The CDR3 length is 16 residues. CDR3 amino acids: CASSSQGRADTGELFF. The CDR3, as DNA: TGTGCCAGCAGCTCCCAGGGGAGGGCGGACACCGGGGAGCTGTTTTTT.

This clonotype was counted many times. The rearrangement joins TRBV29-1 to TRBJ2-3, with 8 nucleotides matching TRBD2. Germline trimming cut 4 bases from V and 4 bases from J; bases unmatched to any gene: 7. The CDR3 loop spans 14 amino acids. Germline values: CDR1 SQVTM, CDR2 ANQGSEA. The CDR3 DNA reads TGCAGCGTTGCGGGCGGGGGGCGCGCAGATACGCAGTATTTT. It specifies CSVAGGGRADTQYF.

Here the CDR3 DNA reads TGTGCCAGTAGTCCCAGGATCCTCCGGGATACGCAGTATTTT. Amino acid sequence: CASSPRILRDTQYF. J is TRBJ2-3 and V is TRBV19, with D unclear. This CDR3 has 14 residues. V dropped 5 bases and J dropped 6 bases, with 15 bases sitting between them. Germline V gives CDR1 LNHDA, CDR2 SQIVND (reference sequence).

Points on this clonotype: This likely reflects a read error, since a far larger clone is one base away. V and J are TRBV6-2 or TRBV6-3 and TRBJ1-5, with D unclear. CDR1 and CDR2 from the germline V gene are MNHEY and SVGEGT. The CDR3 length is 13 residues. Here the CDR3 reads CASSLYSNQLQHF. The CDR3 coding sequence is TGTGCCAGCAGTTTATATAGCAATCAGCTCCAGCATTTT.

This clonotype was seen repeatedly, ten times or more. Sequence at one end of the junction differs from germline and may be a read error. The chain uses TRBV9 and TRBJ2-7, with D perhaps matching TRBD2 (5 bases). The CDR3 is 14 amino acids. CDR1 is SGDLS, CDR2 YYNGEE, per germline. CDR3 sequence (DNA): TGTACCAGCAGCGGAGGACGGACGACCTACGAGCAGTACTTC. As protein: CTSSGGRTTYEQYF.

In this sample, this clonotype turned up many times. This chain connects TRBV6-1 to TRBJ1-1, with 10 positions matching TRBD1. This CDR3 is 16 amino acids long. CDR1 is MNHNS, CDR2 SASEGT, per germline. J was trimmed by 5 bases and V by 1 base; bases with no gene match: 7. The CDR3 protein is CASSEDGDRGRTEAFF. The CDR3, as DNA: TGTGCCAGCAGTGAAGATGGAGACAGGGGGCGGACTGAAGCTTTCTTT.

The V call is TRBV2, the J call TRBJ2-2; D ambiguous. Germline CDR1 SNHLY, CDR2 FYNNEI. This CDR3 has 14 amino acids. V lost 6 bases and J lost 1, with 9 bases in between. CDR3 sequence: CASSDNLNTGELFF. DNA for the CDR3: TGTGCCAGCAGCGATAACCTGAACACCGGGGAGCTGTTTTTT.

This clonotype came up many times. The chain combines TRBV5-1 with TRBJ1-2; TRBD1 is a possible D gene (5 bases). V lost 8 bases and J 2 bases, leaving 16 bases between the germline ends. The CDR3 is 14 amino acids. Germline assignment: CDR1 SGHRS and CDR2 YFSETQ. CDR3 bases: TGCGCCAGTGCCCACGGGGGACTCAACTATGGCTACACCTTC. It yields the protein CASAHGGLNYGYTF. The complete variable domain, with remaining parts taken from reference TRBV5-1 and TRBJ1-2, reads KAGVTQTPRYLIKTRGQQVTLSCSPISGHRSVSWYQQTPGQGLQFLFEYFSETQRNKGNFPGRFSGRQFSNSRSEMNVSTLELGDSALYLCASAHGGLNYGYTFGSGTRLTVV.

This clonotype was seen ten or more times. The chain has TRBV20-1 and TRBJ2-7, with 9 bases aligning to TRBD2. The germline CDR1 and CDR2 sequences are DFQATT and SNEGSKA (reference sequence). The V gene end was trimmed by 0 bases and the J gene end by 2 bases; junction bases not matched to a gene: 5. CDR3 length: 15 residues. CDR3 DNA sequence: TGCAGTGCTAGAGACCCCAGCGGGGGGCCCTACGAGCAGTACTTC. This sequence encodes CSARDPSGGPYEQYF.

This clonotype was observed many times. V usage is TRBV11-3 and J usage is TRBJ1-2, with D hard to call. This CDR3 spans 13 amino acids. Germline V gene lookup returns CDR1 SGHNT and CDR2 YENEEA. The ends were cut back, 5 bases at V and 0 bases at J, with 7 bases in the middle. CDR3 nucleotide sequence: TGTGCCAGCAGCGCTAGAGCTAACTATGGCTACACCTTC. Residues: CASSARANYGYTF.

J is TRBJ2-1 and V is TRBV4-2; D is undetermined. The germline CDR1 and CDR2 sequences are LGHNA and YNFKEQ. CDR3 length equals 16 residues. Trimming took off 3 bases at V and 7 bases at J, with 19 bases between the two ends. The CDR3 DNA reads TGTGCCAGCAGCCAGTGGGTGCCCCCCGCGAAGAATGAGCAGTTCTTC. Translation: CASSQWVPPAKNEQFF.